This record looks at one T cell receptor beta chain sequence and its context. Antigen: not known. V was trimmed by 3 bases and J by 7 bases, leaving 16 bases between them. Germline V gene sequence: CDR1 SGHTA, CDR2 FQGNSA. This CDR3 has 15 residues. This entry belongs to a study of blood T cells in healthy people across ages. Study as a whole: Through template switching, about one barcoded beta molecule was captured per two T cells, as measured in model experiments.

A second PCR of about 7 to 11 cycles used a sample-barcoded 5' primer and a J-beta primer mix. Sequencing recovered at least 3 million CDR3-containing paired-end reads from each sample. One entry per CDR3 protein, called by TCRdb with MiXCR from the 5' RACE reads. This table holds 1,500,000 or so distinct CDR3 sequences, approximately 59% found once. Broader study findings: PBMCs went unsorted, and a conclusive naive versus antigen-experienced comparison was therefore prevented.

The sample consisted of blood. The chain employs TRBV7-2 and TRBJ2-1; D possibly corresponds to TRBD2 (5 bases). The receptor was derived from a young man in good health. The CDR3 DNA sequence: TGTGCCAGCAGCTTCAACCGGGATGCCTCGAATGAGCAGTTCTTC. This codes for CASSFNRDASNEQFF.